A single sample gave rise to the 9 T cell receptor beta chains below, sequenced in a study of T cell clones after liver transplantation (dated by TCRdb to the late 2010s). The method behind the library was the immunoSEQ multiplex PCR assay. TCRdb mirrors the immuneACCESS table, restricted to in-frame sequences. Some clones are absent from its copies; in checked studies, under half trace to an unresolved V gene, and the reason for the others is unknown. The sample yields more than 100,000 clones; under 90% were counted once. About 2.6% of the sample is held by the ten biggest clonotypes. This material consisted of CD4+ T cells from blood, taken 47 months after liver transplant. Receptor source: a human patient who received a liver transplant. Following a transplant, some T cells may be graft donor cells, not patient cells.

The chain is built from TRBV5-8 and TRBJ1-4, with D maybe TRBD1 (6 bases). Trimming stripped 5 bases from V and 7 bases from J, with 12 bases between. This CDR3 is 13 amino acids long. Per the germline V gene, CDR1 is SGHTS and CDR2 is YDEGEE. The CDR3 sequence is CASRITGSEKLFF. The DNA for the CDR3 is TGTGCCAGCAGGATCACAGGGAGTGAAAAACTGTTTTTT. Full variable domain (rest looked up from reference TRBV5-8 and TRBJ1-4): EAGVTQSPTHLIKTRGQQATLRCSPISGHTSVYWYQQALGLGLQFLLWYDEGEERNRGNFPPRFSGRQFPNYSSELNVNALELEDSALYLCASRITGSEKLFFGSGTQLSVL.

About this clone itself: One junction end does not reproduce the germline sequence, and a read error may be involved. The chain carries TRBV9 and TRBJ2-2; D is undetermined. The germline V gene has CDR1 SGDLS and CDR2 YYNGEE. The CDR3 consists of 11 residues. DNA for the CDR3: TGTGCCAGCATGAACCCCGGGGAGCTGTTTTTT. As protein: CASMNPGELFF.

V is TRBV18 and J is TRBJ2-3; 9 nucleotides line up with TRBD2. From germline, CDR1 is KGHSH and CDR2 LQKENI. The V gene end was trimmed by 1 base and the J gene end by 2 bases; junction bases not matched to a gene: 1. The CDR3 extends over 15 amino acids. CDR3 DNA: TGTGCCAGCTCACCACTAGCGGGGGACACAGATACGCAGTATTTT. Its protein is CASSPLAGDTDTQYF.

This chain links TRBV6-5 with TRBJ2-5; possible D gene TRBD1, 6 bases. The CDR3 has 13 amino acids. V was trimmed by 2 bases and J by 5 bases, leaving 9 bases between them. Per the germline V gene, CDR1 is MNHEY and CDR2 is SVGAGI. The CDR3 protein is CASSYRGWETQYF. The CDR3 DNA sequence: TGTGCCAGCAGTTACAGGGGGTGGGAGACCCAGTACTTC.

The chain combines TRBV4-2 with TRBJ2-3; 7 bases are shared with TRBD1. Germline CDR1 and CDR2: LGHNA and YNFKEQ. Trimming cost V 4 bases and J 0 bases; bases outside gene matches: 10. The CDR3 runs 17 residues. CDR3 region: CASSRQLTGFSTDTQYF. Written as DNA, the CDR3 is TGTGCCAGCAGCCGCCAGTTGACAGGGTTCAGCACAGATACGCAGTATTTT.

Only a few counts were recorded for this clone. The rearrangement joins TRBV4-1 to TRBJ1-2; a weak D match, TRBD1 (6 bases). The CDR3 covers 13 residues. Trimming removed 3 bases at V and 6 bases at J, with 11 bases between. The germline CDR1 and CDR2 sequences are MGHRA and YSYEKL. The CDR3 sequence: CASSHGQRDGYTF. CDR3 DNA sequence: TGCGCCAGCAGCCATGGACAGCGGGATGGCTACACCTTC.

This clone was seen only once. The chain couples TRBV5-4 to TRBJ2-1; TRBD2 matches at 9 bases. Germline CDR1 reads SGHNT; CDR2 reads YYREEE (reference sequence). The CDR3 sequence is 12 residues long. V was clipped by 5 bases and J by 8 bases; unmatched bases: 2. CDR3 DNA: TGTGCCAGCAGTCGGACTAGCGATGAGCAGTTCTTC. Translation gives CASSRTSDEQFF.

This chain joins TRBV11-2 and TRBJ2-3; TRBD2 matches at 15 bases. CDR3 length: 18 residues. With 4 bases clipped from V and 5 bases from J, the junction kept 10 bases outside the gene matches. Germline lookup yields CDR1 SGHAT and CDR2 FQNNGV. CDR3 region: CASSYGTSGRRRGDTQYF. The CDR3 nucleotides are TGTGCCAGCAGCTACGGGACTAGCGGGAGGAGACGAGGAGATACGCAGTATTTT.

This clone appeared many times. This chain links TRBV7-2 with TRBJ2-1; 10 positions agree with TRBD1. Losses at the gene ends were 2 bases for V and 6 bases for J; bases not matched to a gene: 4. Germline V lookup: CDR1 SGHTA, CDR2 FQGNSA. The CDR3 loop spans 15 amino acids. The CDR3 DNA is TGTGCCAGCAGCTTATGGGACAGGGGAATCAATGAGCAGTTCTTC. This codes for CASSLWDRGINEQFF.